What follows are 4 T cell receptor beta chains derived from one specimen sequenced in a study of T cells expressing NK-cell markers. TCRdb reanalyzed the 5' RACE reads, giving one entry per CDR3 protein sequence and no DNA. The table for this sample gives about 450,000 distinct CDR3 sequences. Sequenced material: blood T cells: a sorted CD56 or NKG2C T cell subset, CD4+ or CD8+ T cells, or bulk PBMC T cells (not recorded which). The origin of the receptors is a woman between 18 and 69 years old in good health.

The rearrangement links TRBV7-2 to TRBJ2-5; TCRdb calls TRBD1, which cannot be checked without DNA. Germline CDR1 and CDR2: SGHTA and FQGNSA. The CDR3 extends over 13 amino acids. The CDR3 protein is CASRRGNQETQYF. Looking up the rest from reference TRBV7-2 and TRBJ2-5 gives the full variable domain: GAGVSQSPSNKVTEKGKDVELRCDPISGHTALYWYRQSLGQGLEFLIYFQGNSAPDKSGLPSDRFSAERTGGSVSTLTIQRTQQEDSAVYLCASRRGNQETQYFGPGTRLLVL.

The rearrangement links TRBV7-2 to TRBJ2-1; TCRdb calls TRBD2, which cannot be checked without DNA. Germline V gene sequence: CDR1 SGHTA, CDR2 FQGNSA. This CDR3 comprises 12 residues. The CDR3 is CASSHSSLGQFF.

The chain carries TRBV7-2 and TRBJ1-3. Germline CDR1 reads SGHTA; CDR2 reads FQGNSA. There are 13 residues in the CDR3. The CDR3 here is CASSPHGGNTIYF.

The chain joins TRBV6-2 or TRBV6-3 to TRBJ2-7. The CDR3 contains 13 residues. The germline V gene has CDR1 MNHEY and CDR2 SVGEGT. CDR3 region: CASSYRSYYEQYF.